In this sample, the clone carrying this T cell receptor (beta chain) turned up once. The data belong to a study of T cell changes during pregnancy in multiple sclerosis. Data came from immunoSEQ multiplex PCR; TCRdb stores just in-frame clones and leaves some out. Of roughly 69,000 clones listed, 92% were seen once; the top ten hold roughly 1.6%. Germline values: CDR1 KGHSH, CDR2 LQKENI. This CDR3 is built from 15 residues. The V gene end was trimmed by 0 bases and the J gene end by 5 bases; junction bases not matched to a gene: 1. The source was peripheral blood, collected after pregnancy. The chain has TRBV18 and TRBJ2-7; TRBD2 matches at 13 bases. This receptor was identified in a female donor with multiple sclerosis, enrolled in a pregnancy study. In DNA, the CDR3 is TGTGCCAGCTCACCACCCGGACTAGCGGGAGACGAGCAGTACTTC. Its protein is CASSPPGLAGDEQYF.